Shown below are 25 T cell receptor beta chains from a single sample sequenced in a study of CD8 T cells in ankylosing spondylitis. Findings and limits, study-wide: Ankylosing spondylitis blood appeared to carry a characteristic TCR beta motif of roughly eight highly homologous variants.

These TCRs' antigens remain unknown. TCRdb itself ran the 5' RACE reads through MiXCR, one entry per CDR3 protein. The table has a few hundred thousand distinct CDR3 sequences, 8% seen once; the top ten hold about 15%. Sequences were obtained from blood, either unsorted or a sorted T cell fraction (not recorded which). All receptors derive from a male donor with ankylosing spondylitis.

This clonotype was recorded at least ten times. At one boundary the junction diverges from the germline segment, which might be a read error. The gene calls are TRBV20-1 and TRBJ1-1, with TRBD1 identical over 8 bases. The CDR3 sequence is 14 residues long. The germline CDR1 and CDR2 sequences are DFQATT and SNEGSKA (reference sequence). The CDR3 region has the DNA TGCAGTGCCAGAGTAGACAGGGGCTCAATCACGGCTTTCTTT. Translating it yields CSARVDRGSITAFF.

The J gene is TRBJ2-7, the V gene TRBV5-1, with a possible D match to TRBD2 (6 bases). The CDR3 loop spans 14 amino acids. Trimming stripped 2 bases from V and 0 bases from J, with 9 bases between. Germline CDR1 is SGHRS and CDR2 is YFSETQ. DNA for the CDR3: TGCGCCAGCAGCTTTCAGCGGGCCTCCTACGAGCAGTACTTC. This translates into CASSFQRASYEQYF.

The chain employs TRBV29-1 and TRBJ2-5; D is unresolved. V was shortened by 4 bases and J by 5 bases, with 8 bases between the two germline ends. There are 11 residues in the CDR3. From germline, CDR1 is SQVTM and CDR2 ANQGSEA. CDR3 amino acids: CSVGSMETQYF. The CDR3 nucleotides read TGCAGCGTTGGGTCGATGGAGACCCAGTACTTC.

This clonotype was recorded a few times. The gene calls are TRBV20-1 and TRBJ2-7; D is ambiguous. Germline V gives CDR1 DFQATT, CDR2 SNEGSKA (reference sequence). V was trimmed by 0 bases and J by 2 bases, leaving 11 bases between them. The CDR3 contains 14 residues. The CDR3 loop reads CSARDSAFPYEQYF. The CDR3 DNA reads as TGCAGTGCTAGAGATTCCGCCTTCCCCTACGAGCAGTACTTC.

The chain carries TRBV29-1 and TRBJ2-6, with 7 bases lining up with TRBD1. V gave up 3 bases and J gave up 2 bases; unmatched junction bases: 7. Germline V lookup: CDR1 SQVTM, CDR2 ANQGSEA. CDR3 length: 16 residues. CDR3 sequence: CSVDSHGTAGANVLTF. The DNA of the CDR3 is TGCAGCGTTGATTCCCATGGGACAGCTGGGGCCAACGTCCTGACTTTC.

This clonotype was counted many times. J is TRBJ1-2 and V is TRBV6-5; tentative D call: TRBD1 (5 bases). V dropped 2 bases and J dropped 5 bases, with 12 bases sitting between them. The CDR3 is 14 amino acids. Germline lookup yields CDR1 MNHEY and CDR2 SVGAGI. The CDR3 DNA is TGTGCCAGCAGTTACCAACAGGAGATATATGGCTACACCTTC. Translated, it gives CASSYQQEIYGYTF.

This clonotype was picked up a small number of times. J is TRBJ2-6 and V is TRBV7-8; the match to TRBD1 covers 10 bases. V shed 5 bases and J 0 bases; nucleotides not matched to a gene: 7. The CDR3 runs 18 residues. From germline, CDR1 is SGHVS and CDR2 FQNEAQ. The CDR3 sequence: CASSAGQGPHSGANVLTF. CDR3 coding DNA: TGTGCCAGCAGCGCGGGACAGGGGCCTCACTCTGGGGCCAACGTCCTGACTTTC.

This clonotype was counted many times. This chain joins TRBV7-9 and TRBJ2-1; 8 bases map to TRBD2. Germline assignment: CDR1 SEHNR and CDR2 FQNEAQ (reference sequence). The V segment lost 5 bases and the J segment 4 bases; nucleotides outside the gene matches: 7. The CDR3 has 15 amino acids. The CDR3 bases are TGTGCCAGCAGCCTTCTAGCGGGTGGATACAATGAGCAGTTCTTC. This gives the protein CASSLLAGGYNEQFF.

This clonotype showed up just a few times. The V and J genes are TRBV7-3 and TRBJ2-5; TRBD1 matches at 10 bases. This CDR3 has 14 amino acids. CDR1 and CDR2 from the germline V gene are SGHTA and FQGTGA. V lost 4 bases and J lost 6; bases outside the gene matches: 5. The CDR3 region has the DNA TGTGCCAGCAGCTCCGGGACAGGGGAAAAGACCCAGTACTTC. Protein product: CASSSGTGEKTQYF.

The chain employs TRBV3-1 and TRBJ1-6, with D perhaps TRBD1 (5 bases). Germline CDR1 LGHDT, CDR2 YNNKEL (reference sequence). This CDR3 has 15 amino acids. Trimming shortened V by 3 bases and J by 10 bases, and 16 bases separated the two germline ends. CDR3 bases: TGTGCCAGCAGCCAGGGGCGCGTGACTCCCTCACCCCTCCACTTT. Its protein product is CASSQGRVTPSPLHF.

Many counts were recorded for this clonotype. Written as DNA, the CDR3 is TGCAGTGCCTCCGGGACTAGCGGGAGCAATTTTATCACCGGGGAGCTGTTTTTT. Amino acids: CSASGTSGSNFITGELFF. V gene TRBV20-1 combines with J gene TRBJ2-2, with 14 bases fitting TRBD2. Germline V CDR1 and CDR2: DFQATT, SNEGSKA (reference sequence). With 6 bases clipped from V and 4 bases from J, the junction kept 13 bases outside the gene matches. The CDR3 sequence is 18 residues long.

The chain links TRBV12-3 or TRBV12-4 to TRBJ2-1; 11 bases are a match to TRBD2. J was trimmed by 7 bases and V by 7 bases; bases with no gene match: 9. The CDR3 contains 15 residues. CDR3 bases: TGTGCCAGCAACAGACTAGCGGGGCAAGGTAATGAGCAGTTCTTC. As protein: CASNRLAGQGNEQFF.

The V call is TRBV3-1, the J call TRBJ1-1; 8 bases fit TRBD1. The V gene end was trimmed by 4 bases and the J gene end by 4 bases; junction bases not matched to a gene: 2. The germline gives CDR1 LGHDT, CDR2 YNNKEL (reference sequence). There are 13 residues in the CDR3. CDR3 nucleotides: TGTGCCAGCAGCCGGACAGGGATCACTGAAGCTTTCTTT. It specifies CASSRTGITEAFF.

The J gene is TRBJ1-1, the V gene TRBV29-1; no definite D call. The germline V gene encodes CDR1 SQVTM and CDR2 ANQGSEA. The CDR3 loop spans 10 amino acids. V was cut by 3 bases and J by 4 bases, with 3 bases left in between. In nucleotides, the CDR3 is TGCAGCGTTGAGCCCACTGAAGCTTTCTTT. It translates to CSVEPTEAFF. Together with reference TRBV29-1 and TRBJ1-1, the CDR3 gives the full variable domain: SAVISQKPSRDICQRGTSLTIQCQVDSQVTMMFWYRQQPGQSLTLIATANQGSEATYESGFVIDKFPISRPNLTFSTLTVSNMSPEDSSIYLCSVEPTEAFFGQGTRLTVV.

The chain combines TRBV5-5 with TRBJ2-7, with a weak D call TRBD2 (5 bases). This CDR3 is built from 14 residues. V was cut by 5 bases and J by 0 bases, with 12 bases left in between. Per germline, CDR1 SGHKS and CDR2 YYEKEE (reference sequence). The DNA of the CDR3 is TGTGCCAGCAGTCATGCAAGCGGCTCCTACGAGCAGTACTTC. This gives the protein CASSHASGSYEQYF.

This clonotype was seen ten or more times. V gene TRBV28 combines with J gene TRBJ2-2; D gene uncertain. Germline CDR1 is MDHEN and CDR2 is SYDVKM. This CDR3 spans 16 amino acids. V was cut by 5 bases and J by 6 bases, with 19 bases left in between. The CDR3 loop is CASSLPPSAWAGELFF. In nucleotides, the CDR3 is TGTGCCAGCAGTCTACCCCCGAGCGCATGGGCCGGGGAGCTGTTTTTT. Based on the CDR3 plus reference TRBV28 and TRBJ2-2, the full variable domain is DVKVTQSSRYLVKRTGEKVFLECVQDMDHENMFWYRQDPGLGLRLIYFSYDVKMKEKGDIPEGYSVSREKKERFSLILESASTNQTSMYLCASSLPPSAWAGELFFGEGSRLTVL.

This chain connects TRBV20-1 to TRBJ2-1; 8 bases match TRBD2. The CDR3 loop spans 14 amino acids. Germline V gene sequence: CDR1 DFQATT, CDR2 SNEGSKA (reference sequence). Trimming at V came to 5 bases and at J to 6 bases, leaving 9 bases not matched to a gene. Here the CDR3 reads CSAGLASGFNEQFF. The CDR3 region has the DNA TGCAGTGCTGGGTTGGCTAGCGGGTTCAATGAGCAGTTCTTC.

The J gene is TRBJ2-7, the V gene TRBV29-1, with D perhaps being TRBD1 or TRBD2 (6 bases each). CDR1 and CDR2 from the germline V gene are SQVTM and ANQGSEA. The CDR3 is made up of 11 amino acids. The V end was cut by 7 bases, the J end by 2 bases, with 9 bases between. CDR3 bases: TGCAGCGGCGGGACAACCTACGAGCAGTACTTC. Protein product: CSGGTTYEQYF.

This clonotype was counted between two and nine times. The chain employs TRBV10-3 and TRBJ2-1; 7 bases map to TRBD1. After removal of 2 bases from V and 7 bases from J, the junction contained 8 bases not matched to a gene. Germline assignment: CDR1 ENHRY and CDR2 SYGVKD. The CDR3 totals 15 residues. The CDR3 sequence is CAISELLTQGNEQFF. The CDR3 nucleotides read TGTGCCATCAGTGAGCTGCTCACACAGGGGAATGAGCAGTTCTTC.

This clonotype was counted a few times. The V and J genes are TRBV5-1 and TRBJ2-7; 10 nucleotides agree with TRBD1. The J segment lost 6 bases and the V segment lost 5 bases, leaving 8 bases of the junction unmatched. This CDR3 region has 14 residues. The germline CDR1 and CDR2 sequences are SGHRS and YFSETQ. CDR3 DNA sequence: TGCGCCAGCAGGATTCAGACAGGGGGCCCCGAGCAGTACTTC. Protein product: CASRIQTGGPEQYF.

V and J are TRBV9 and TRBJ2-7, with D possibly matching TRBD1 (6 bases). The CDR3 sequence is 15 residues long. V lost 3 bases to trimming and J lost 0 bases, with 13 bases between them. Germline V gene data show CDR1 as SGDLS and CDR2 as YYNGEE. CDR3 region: CASSDGTGSSYEQYF. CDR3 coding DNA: TGTGCCAGCAGCGACGGTACAGGGAGCTCCTACGAGCAGTACTTC.

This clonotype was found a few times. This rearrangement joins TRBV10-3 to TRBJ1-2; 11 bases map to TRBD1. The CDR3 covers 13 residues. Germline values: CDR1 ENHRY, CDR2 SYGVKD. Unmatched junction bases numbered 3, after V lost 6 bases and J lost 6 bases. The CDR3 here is CAISGQGADGYTF. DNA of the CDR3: TGTGCCATCAGCGGACAGGGGGCAGATGGCTACACCTTC.

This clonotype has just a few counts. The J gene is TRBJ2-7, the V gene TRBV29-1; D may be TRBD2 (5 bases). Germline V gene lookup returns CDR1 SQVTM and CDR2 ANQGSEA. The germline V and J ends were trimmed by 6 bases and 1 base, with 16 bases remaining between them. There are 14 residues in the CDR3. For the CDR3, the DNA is TGCAGCGTCGGGAACCGACTAACATCCTACGAGCAGTACTTC. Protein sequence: CSVGNRLTSYEQYF.

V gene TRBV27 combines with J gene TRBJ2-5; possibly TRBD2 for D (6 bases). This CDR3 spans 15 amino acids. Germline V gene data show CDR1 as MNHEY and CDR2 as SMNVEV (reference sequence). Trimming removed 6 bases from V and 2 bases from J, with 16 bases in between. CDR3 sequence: CASSLGRGPQETQYF. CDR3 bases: TGTGCCAGCAGCCTAGGGCGGGGACCACAAGAGACCCAGTACTTC.

The CDR3 bases are TGTGCCAGCAGCTCGAATAACAGGGGGCAACTGTTTTTT. Its translation: CASSSNNRGQLFF. V usage is TRBV7-9 and J usage is TRBJ1-4, with 9 positions matching TRBD1. Germline V gives CDR1 SEHNR, CDR2 FQNEAQ (reference sequence). The CDR3 totals 13 residues. V shed 4 bases, J shed 12 bases, and the junction held 6 bases outside the gene matches.